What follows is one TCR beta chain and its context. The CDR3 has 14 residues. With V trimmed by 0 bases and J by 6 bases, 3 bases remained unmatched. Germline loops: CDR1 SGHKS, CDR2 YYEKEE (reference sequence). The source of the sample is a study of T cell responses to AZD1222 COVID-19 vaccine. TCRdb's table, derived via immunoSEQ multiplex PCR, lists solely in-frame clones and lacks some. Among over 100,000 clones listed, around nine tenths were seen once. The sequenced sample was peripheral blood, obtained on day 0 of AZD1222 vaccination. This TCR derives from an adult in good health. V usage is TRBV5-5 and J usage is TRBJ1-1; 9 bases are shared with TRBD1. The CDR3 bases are TGTGCCAGCAGCTTGGGGGACAGGGTGTCTGAAGCTTTCTTT. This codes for CASSLGDRVSEAFF.